This is a list of T cell receptor beta chains from one sample in a study of cytomegalovirus exposure and HLA in healthy donors. This table comes from immunoSEQ multiplex PCR, and its TCRdb copy is limited to in-frame clones, with some not included. Of some 170,000 clones in the sample, under 90% were seen once. The sample was PBMCs. The source is a woman in her late teens or twenties in good health and CMV-seropositive. CDR3s include the opening cysteine and the closing phenylalanine or tryptophan. D genes are given only for firm matches. The size of a clone is reported for some rows only, either as once, few or many, or as a class for expanded clones.

V	D	length	J	size	CDR3	DNA
TRBV2	TRBD1	11	TRBJ2-7	-	CASIIRDRVYF	TGTGCCAGCATCATCCGGGACAGGGTGTACTTC
TRBV10-3	-	15	TRBJ2-1	-	CAISETTYSYNEQFF	TGTGCCATCAGTGAGACGACTTACTCCTACAATGAGCAGTTCTTC
TRBV29-1	TRBD1	13	TRBJ1-2	-	CSVLKQGDYGYTF	TGCAGCGTCCTCAAACAGGGGGACTATGGCTACACCTTC
TRBV2	TRBD1	13	TRBJ2-3	-	CASNRGREDTQYF	TGTGCCAGCAACAGGGGGCGTGAAGATACGCAGTATTTT
TRBV30	-	12	TRBJ1-1	-	CAWSLVNTEAFF	TGTGCCTGGAGCCTCGTGAACACTGAAGCTTTCTTT
TRBV6-6	-	14	TRBJ1-4	-	CASTRQRINEKLFF	TGTGCCAGCACCCGACAGAGAATAAATGAAAAACTGTTTTTT
TRBV10-3	TRBD1	14	TRBJ2-7	-	CAIEMAGGSGEQYF	TGTGCCATCGAGATGGCAGGGGGCTCGGGAGAGCAGTACTTC
TRBV28	-	14	TRBJ2-7	few	CASSRLEISREQYF	TGTGCCAGCAGTCGACTAGAGATTTCTCGCGAGCAGTACTTC
TRBV28	-	14	TRBJ2-2	-	CASSHRQDTGELFF	TGTGCCAGCAGTCACCGACAGGACACCGGGGAGCTGTTTTTT
TRBV27	-	14	TRBJ2-1	-	CASSYSRIYGEQFF	TGTGCCAGCAGTTACTCGCGGATATACGGAGAGCAGTTCTTC
TRBV5-4	TRBD2	16	TRBJ2-1	-	CASSLWGLAGYHEQFF	TGTGCCAGCAGCCTCTGGGGACTAGCGGGTTACCATGAGCAGTTCTTC